The 30 T cell receptor beta chains in this list originate from one sample, sequenced in a study of response to subunit inactivated influenza vaccine. TCRdb processed the RT-PCR reads anew with MiXCR; each CDR3 protein has one entry. The sample consists of roughly 670,000 distinct CDR3 sequences, approximately 15% of them appearing once. The material was PBMCs from blood, obtained less than 15 days before vaccination. These receptors were collected from a man aged 45 to 65 who received an inactivated influenza vaccine.

The chain couples TRBV12-3 or TRBV12-4 to TRBJ1-2; D call uncertain. The CDR3 is 11 amino acids. Trimming shortened V by 4 bases and J by 8 bases, and 8 bases separated the two germline ends. The CDR3 is CASSSLRGYTF. The CDR3 bases are TGTGCCAGCAGTTCCCTGAGGGGCTACACCTTC.

The chain links TRBV6-2 or TRBV6-3 to TRBJ2-1; 8 bases line up with TRBD2. CDR3 length: 18 residues. CDR1 and CDR2 from the germline V gene are MNHEY and SVGEGT. V dropped 5 bases and J dropped 2; count of bases not matched to a gene: 14. This CDR3 reads CASSHGGWGSGTYNEQFF. CDR3 in DNA: TGTGCCAGCAGTCATGGGGGGTGGGGTAGCGGGACCTACAATGAGCAGTTCTTC.

The table lists this clonotype with a few counts. The V gene is TRBV24-1, the J gene TRBJ2-2; TRBD2 matches at 9 bases. Looked up from germline, CDR1 is KGHDR and CDR2 is SFDVKD. This CDR3 is 15 amino acids long. Losses at the gene ends were 5 bases for V and 7 bases for J; bases not matched to a gene: 7. Written as DNA, the CDR3 is TGTGCCACCAGTGGTACTAGCGGGCGCATCGGGGAGCTGTTTTTT. Encoded protein: CATSGTSGRIGELFF.

The V call is TRBV5-1, the J call TRBJ1-1; D gene unclear. The ends were cut back, 8 bases at V and 8 bases at J, with 10 bases in the middle. This CDR3 has 10 residues. CDR1 and CDR2 from the germline V gene are SGHRS and YFSETQ. The CDR3 is CARSTEEAFF. The CDR3, as DNA: TGCGCCAGATCGACCGAAGAAGCTTTCTTT.

This clonotype was picked up a small number of times. The chain couples TRBV6-1 to TRBJ2-2; 8 bases are shared with TRBD2. The CDR3 totals 16 residues. The J segment lost 7 bases and the V segment lost 3 bases, leaving 10 bases of the junction unmatched. From germline, CDR1 is MNHNS and CDR2 SASEGT. CDR3 residues: CASSDPRTSFGGELFF. CDR3 DNA sequence: TGTGCCAGCAGTGACCCCCGGACTAGCTTCGGCGGGGAGCTGTTTTTT.

This clonotype was detected only a few times. V usage is TRBV21-1 and J usage is TRBJ1-5. TRBV21-1 is listed as a pseudogene. There are 17 residues in the CDR3. CDR3 coding DNA: TGTGCCAGCAGCAAAGTTCTCGGCCAGTTCCTCAATCAGCCCCAGCATTTT. This encodes CASSKVLGQFLNQPQHF.

This clonotype was found a few times. The chain employs TRBV20-1 and TRBJ2-7; tentatively, D is TRBD1 or TRBD2 (5 bases each). V gave up 3 bases and J gave up 2 bases, with 14 bases separating them. The CDR3 has 14 amino acids. Germline V lookup: CDR1 DFQATT, CDR2 SNEGSKA (reference sequence). The CDR3 DNA reads TGCAGTGCTAGGGGTCGGGACGGGGCCTACGAGCAGTACTTC. Encoded protein: CSARGRDGAYEQYF.

The genes are TRBV11-2 and TRBJ2-7; 11 nucleotides agree with TRBD1. Germline CDR1 reads SGHAT; CDR2 reads FQNNGV. V shed 5 bases and J 0 bases; nucleotides not matched to a gene: 6. The CDR3 is made up of 16 amino acids. DNA of the CDR3: TGTGCCAGCAGCCACGGGACAGGGGGGAACTCCTACGAGCAGTACTTC. This sequence encodes CASSHGTGGNSYEQYF.

This clonotype was seen more than once but under ten times. J is TRBJ2-3 and V is TRBV5-1; 13 nucleotides match TRBD2. Germline CDR1 SGHRS, CDR2 YFSETQ. Trimming took 4 bases from V and 2 from J; bases not matched to a gene: 4. This CDR3 contains 16 residues. The CDR3 loop is CASSKTSGGATDTQYF. The CDR3, as DNA: TGCGCCAGCAGCAAAACTAGCGGGGGGGCCACAGATACGCAGTATTTT.

A few counts support this clonotype. The chain recombines TRBV10-3 with TRBJ1-1, with a possible D match to TRBD1 (5 bases). This CDR3 region has 16 residues. CDR1 and CDR2 (germline): ENHRY, SYGVKD. The V end lost 6 bases, the J end lost 1 base, and 18 bases lay between the germline ends. CDR3 sequence reads: CAISLTGGTQNTEAFF. The CDR3, as DNA: TGTGCCATCAGCCTTACGGGGGGGACCCAGAACACTGAAGCTTTCTTT.

This clonotype showed up just a few times. This chain uses TRBV7-2 with TRBJ2-7; a possible D gene is TRBD1 (6 bases). Trimming stripped 4 bases from V and 4 bases from J, with 17 bases between. The CDR3 totals 15 residues. Germline CDR1 SGHTA, CDR2 FQGNSA. The CDR3 DNA sequence: TGTGCCAGCAGCTCCATACAGGGATTGCCATACGAGCAGTACTTC. Protein: CASSSIQGLPYEQYF.

Concerning this clonotype: A clone one base away is much larger, so this may be a read error. This chain joins TRBV3-1 and TRBJ1-6; D may be TRBD1 (6 bases). V lost 1 base, J lost 6 bases, and 7 bases lay in between. CDR3 size: 14 residues. Germline V lookup: CDR1 LGHDT, CDR2 YNNKEL (reference sequence). CDR3 coding DNA: TGTGCCAGCAGCCAAGGACAGGTTAATTCACCCCTCCACTTT. This gives the protein CASSQGQVNSPLHF.

In this sample, this clonotype turned up a few times. J is TRBJ2-5 and V is TRBV20-1, with 11 bases that match TRBD2. The CDR3 has 14 amino acids. In germline, CDR1 is DFQATT, CDR2 SNEGSKA (reference sequence). Trimming removed 1 base from V and 4 bases from J; junction bases left unmatched: 2. The CDR3 is CSARGGLAVETQYF. The CDR3, as DNA: TGCAGTGCTAGAGGGGGACTAGCGGTAGAGACCCAGTACTTC.

The chain couples TRBV28 to TRBJ1-1, with D possibly matching TRBD1 (5 bases). With 5 bases removed from V and 1 base from J, the gap between germline ends came to 8 bases. Per germline, CDR1 MDHEN and CDR2 SYDVKM. The CDR3 has 13 residues. The CDR3 protein is CASSTRENTEAFF. CDR3 bases: TGTGCCAGCAGTACCAGGGAGAACACTGAAGCTTTCTTT.

The V and J genes are TRBV29-1 and TRBJ2-6, with D possibly being TRBD1 (5 bases). V was cut by 5 bases and J by 2 bases, with 10 bases left in between. This CDR3 comprises 14 residues. Germline V gene data show CDR1 as SQVTM and CDR2 as ANQGSEA. The CDR3 DNA is TGCAGCGTTCAGGGTGAAACTGGGGCCAACGTCCTGACTTTC. It encodes CSVQGETGANVLTF.

This clonotype was detected a few times. The V and J genes are TRBV4-3 and TRBJ2-2, with TRBD1 matching 8 bases. CDR3 size: 17 residues. Germline-derived CDR1 and CDR2 are LGHNA and YSLEER. Germline trimming cut 4 bases from V and 1 base from J; bases unmatched to any gene: 8. CDR3 amino acids: CASSPSTGTGNTGELFF. The DNA for the CDR3 is TGCGCCAGCAGCCCCTCGACCGGGACAGGGAACACCGGGGAGCTGTTTTTT.

This clonotype appeared a few times. The V gene is TRBV5-1, the J gene TRBJ1-2; 10 bases agree with TRBD1. V lost 4 bases to trimming and J lost 6 bases; unmatched junction nucleotides: 12. Looked up from germline, CDR1 is SGHRS and CDR2 is YFSETQ. The CDR3 consists of 16 residues. This CDR3 reads CASSLRGGQGGHGYTF. The DNA of the CDR3 is TGCGCCAGCAGCCTCCGAGGTGGACAGGGGGGGCATGGCTACACCTTC.

The rearrangement joins TRBV20-1 to TRBJ2-1; TRBD2 agrees at 12 bases. The CDR3 contains 16 residues. V was pared by 5 bases and J by 4 bases, with 9 bases of the junction left unmatched. Germline V gene data show CDR1 as DFQATT and CDR2 as SNEGSKA (reference sequence). Written as DNA, the CDR3 is TGCAGTGCTCTCACTCTAGCGGGAGGGCTTTACAATGAGCAGTTCTTC. Encoded protein: CSALTLAGGLYNEQFF.

This clonotype has more than one count but fewer than ten. The chain links TRBV15 to TRBJ1-4, with a possible D match to TRBD1 (5 bases). This CDR3 comprises 17 residues. V gave up 0 bases and J gave up 5 bases, with 16 bases separating them. Germline CDR1 is LNHNV and CDR2 is YYDKDF (reference sequence). CDR3 bases: TGTGCCACCAGCAGAGATAAGGGAGCAGGGAGAAATGAAAAACTGTTTTTT. This translates into CATSRDKGAGRNEKLFF.

This clonotype was recorded many times. J is TRBJ2-5 and V is TRBV29-1; 7 nucleotides align to TRBD1. Per the germline V gene, CDR1 is SQVTM and CDR2 is ANQGSEA. V lost 7 bases and J lost 3; bases outside the gene matches: 5. This CDR3 spans 12 amino acids. CDR3 residues: CSAGDRKETQYF. CDR3 DNA sequence: TGCAGCGCCGGGGACAGAAAAGAGACCCAGTACTTC.

This clonotype was counted ten times or more. V usage is TRBV7-9 and J usage is TRBJ1-3; D ambiguous. The V end was cut by 2 bases, the J end by 4 bases, with 9 bases between. CDR3 length equals 14 residues. CDR1 and CDR2 from the germline V gene are SEHNR and FQNEAQ (reference sequence). This CDR3 is CASSLKGSGNTIYF. In DNA form, the CDR3 reads TGTGCCAGCAGCTTAAAAGGGTCCGGAAACACCATATATTTT.

The table lists this clonotype with a few counts. V usage is TRBV12-3 or TRBV12-4 and J usage is TRBJ2-7; no clear D gene. This CDR3 region has 15 residues. Between the trimmed V and J ends, which lost 5 bases and 0 bases, there was a span of 14 bases. Written as DNA, the CDR3 is TGTGCCAGCAGTAGCACAGATAAGAGCTCCTACGAGCAGTACTTC. Protein sequence: CASSSTDKSSYEQYF.

A few counts support this clonotype. The genes are TRBV14 and TRBJ2-7, with a tentative D call TRBD2 (5 bases). The CDR3 totals 19 residues. V lost 0 bases and J 5 bases, leaving 26 bases between the germline ends. CDR1 is SGHDN, CDR2 FVKESK, per germline. The CDR3 here is CASSQDQLGLKFGWHEQYF. The CDR3 DNA is TGTGCCAGCAGCCAAGATCAGCTAGGACTCAAATTTGGGTGGCACGAGCAGTACTTC. The full variable domain, in which reference TRBV14 and TRBJ2-7 provide the parts outside the CDR3, is EAGVTQFPSHSVIEKGQTVTLRCDPISGHDNLYWYRRVMGKEIKFLLHFVKESKQDESGMPNNRFLAERTGGTYSTLKVQPAELEDSGVYFCASSQDQLGLKFGWHEQYFGPGTRLTVT.

The chain uses TRBV6-5 and TRBJ1-4, with no clear D. This CDR3 region has 13 residues. Trimming removed 0 bases at V and 8 bases at J, with 7 bases between. Germline CDR1 reads MNHEY; CDR2 reads SVGAGI. CDR3: CASSYSQREKLFF. Here the CDR3 DNA reads TGTGCCAGCAGTTACTCCCAAAGGGAAAAACTGTTTTTT.

There are many counts of this clonotype. The chain carries TRBV20-1 and TRBJ2-7; 10 bases are a match to TRBD1. This CDR3 region has 14 residues. Unmatched junction bases numbered 5, after V lost 3 bases and J lost 3 bases. Per germline, CDR1 DFQATT and CDR2 SNEGSKA (reference sequence). This CDR3 reads CSASQGQGGYEQYF. CDR3 DNA: TGCAGTGCTAGCCAAGGACAGGGGGGCTACGAGCAGTACTTC.

CDR3 nucleotide sequence: TGTGCCAGCTCACCGCGCCAATTACTAGCGGGAGGGGATGAGCAGTTCTTC. Its protein is CASSPRQLLAGGDEQFF. This sequence joins TRBV18 and TRBJ2-1, with 13 bases lining up with TRBD2. The CDR3 has 17 residues. Trimming took 3 bases from V and 8 from J; bases not matched to a gene: 10. Germline values: CDR1 KGHSH, CDR2 LQKENI.

The chain combines TRBV10-2 with TRBJ2-3; D gene ambiguous. The CDR3 runs to 16 residues. Per the germline V gene, CDR1 is WSHSY and CDR2 is SAAADI. The ends were cut back, 3 bases at V and 9 bases at J, with 22 bases in the middle. CDR3 bases: TGCGCCAGCAGTGACGGAACCGGTCCACCGCCCCCCACGCAGTATTTT. It codes for CASSDGTGPPPPTQYF.

This clonotype turned up a few times. The J gene is TRBJ1-5, the V gene TRBV7-2, with D tentatively TRBD1 (5 bases). Germline values: CDR1 SGHTA, CDR2 FQGNSA. The CDR3 sequence is 15 residues long. With 5 bases removed from V and 3 bases from J, the gap between germline ends came to 14 bases. The CDR3: CASSPDGAVNQPQHF. The CDR3 DNA reads as TGTGCCAGCAGCCCGGACGGGGCGGTCAATCAGCCCCAGCATTTT.

The sample holds a few counts of this clonotype. This chain joins TRBV30 and TRBJ2-5, with TRBD2 identical over 12 bases. The V gene end was trimmed by 1 base and the J gene end by 2 bases; junction bases not matched to a gene: 14. The CDR3 runs to 19 residues. Germline CDR1 reads GTSNPN; CDR2 reads SVGIG (reference sequence). The CDR3 nucleotides read TGTGCCTGGAGTGCAAAAGCGGGACTAGCGGGCACACAACAAGAGACCCAGTACTTC. This encodes CAWSAKAGLAGTQQETQYF.

The genes are TRBV20-1 and TRBJ1-5; the D gene is possibly TRBD1 (6 bases). The V and J ends lost 3 bases and 3 bases respectively, with 9 bases between them. The CDR3 sequence is 13 residues long. Germline V gene sequence: CDR1 DFQATT, CDR2 SNEGSKA (reference sequence). The CDR3 region has the DNA TGCAGTGCTAGTCGGGGGCCCAATCAGCCCCAGCATTTT. Encoded protein: CSASRGPNQPQHF.